These 9 T cell receptor beta chains originate from one sample sequenced in a study of Graves' ophthalmopathy and Graves' hyperthyroidism. RNA transcripts yielded amplified TCR beta CDR3 regions. Second-round multiplex PCR came after first-round RT-PCR with HTBI primers. TCRdb reprocessed the multiplex PCR reads via MiXCR and lists one record per CDR3 protein. The sample holds 350,000 to 450,000 distinct CDR3 sequences, about 17% seen once. The sequencing input was peripheral blood. These receptor sequences come from a woman aged 18-29 years with Graves' ophthalmopathy.

This clonotype has ten or more counts. This chain links TRBV6-2 or TRBV6-3 with TRBJ1-1; 8 bases align to TRBD1. Per the germline V gene, CDR1 is MNHEY and CDR2 is SVGEGT. Germline trimming cut 6 bases from V and 2 bases from J; bases unmatched to any gene: 8. This CDR3 is 15 amino acids long. Here the CDR3 DNA reads TGTGCCAGCAGAAGGGACAGGCAAGGTAACACTGAAGCTTTCTTT. The encoded protein is CASRRDRQGNTEAFF.

This clonotype was detected ten times or more. This chain links TRBV20-1 with TRBJ1-1, with D hard to call. The V and J ends lost 5 bases and 3 bases respectively, with 13 bases between them. Germline V CDR1 and CDR2: DFQATT, SNEGSKA (reference sequence). There are 13 residues in the CDR3. CDR3 sequence reads: CSALWPGYTEAFF. DNA of the CDR3: TGCAGTGCTCTCTGGCCCGGATACACTGAAGCTTTCTTT.

This clonotype has at least ten counts. The V gene is TRBV29-1, the J gene TRBJ2-5; 8 bases are shared with TRBD2. V was clipped by 3 bases and J by 5 bases; unmatched bases: 2. The CDR3 is 12 residues long. The germline V gene encodes CDR1 SQVTM and CDR2 ANQGSEA. The DNA for the CDR3 is TGCAGCGTTGATACGGGGGGGGAGACCCAGTACTTC. This gives the protein CSVDTGGETQYF.

Ten or more counts support this clonotype. The V call is TRBV29-1, the J call TRBJ2-7; either TRBD1 or TRBD2 may fit D (5 bases each). CDR1 is SQVTM, CDR2 ANQGSEA, per germline. The CDR3 runs 12 residues. Trimming stripped 4 bases from V and 1 base from J, with 8 bases between. The chain's CDR3 is CSVGGRSYEQYF. The CDR3 nucleotides read TGCAGCGTTGGGGGGAGATCCTACGAGCAGTACTTC.

The CDR3 DNA follows: TGTGCCAGCAGTGGCCGAGACCTCAAAAACATTCAGTACTTC. It codes for CASSGRDLKNIQYF. The V gene is TRBV6-1, the J gene TRBJ2-4; D is ambiguous. The V gene lost 4 bases and the J gene lost 3 bases, with 10 bases spanning the gap. The CDR3 consists of 14 residues. CDR1 is MNHNS and CDR2 is SASEGT in the germline V gene.

This clonotype was detected ten times or more. The chain combines TRBV12-3 or TRBV12-4 with TRBJ1-1; TRBD1 matches 8 bases. V lost 4 bases to trimming and J lost 5 bases; unmatched junction nucleotides: 15. CDR3 size: 17 residues. CDR3 sequence reads: CASSSRDRTTHGTEAFF. The CDR3 coding sequence is TGTGCCAGCAGTTCCCGGGACAGGACAACCCACGGGACTGAAGCTTTCTTT.

This clonotype was seen many times. V and J are TRBV4-3 and TRBJ2-2; TRBD1 aligns across 8 bases. After removal of 2 bases from V and 7 bases from J, the junction contained 12 bases not matched to a gene. This CDR3 comprises 17 residues. Germline V CDR1 and CDR2: LGHNA, YSLEER. CDR3 coding DNA: TGCGCCAGCAGCCAAAAATCGACAGGGGACGGCAACGGGGAGCTGTTTTTT. Encoded protein: CASSQKSTGDGNGELFF.

This sequence joins TRBV7-2 and TRBJ2-5, with D perhaps matching TRBD2 (6 bases). Trimming shortened V by 7 bases and J by 5 bases, and 20 bases separated the two germline ends. The CDR3 is 15 amino acids. Germline V CDR1 and CDR2: SGHTA, FQGNSA. The CDR3 loop is CASTWGEPGRETQYF. DNA of the CDR3: TGTGCCAGCACTTGGGGGGAACCCGGACGTGAGACCCAGTACTTC.

Many counts were recorded for this clonotype. The V call is TRBV6-1, the J call TRBJ2-7; 11 nucleotides line up with TRBD2. Germline CDR1 reads MNHNS; CDR2 reads SASEGT. J was trimmed by 3 bases and V by 7 bases; bases with no gene match: 8. The CDR3 contains 15 residues. The CDR3 sequence: CASNHPLAGVYEQYF. CDR3 bases: TGTGCCAGCAATCATCCACTAGCGGGAGTCTACGAGCAGTACTTC.